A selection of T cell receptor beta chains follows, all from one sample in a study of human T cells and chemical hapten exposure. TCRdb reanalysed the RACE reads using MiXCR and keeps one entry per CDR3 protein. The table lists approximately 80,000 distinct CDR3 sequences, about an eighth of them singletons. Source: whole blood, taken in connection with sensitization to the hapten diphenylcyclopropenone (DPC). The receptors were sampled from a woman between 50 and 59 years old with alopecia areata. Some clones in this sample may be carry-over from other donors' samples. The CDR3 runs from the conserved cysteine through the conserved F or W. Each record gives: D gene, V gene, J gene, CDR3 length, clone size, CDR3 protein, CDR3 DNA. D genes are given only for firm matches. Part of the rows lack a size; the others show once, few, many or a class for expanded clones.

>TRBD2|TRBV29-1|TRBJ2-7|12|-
CSVSSGLAGIYF
TGCAGCGTTTCCAGCGGACTAGCGGGGATTTACTTC
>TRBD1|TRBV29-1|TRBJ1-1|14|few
CSVGTGASNTEAFF
TGCAGCGTTGGCACAGGGGCCTCGAACACTGAAGCTTTCTTT
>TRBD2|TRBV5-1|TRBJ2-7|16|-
CASSEDLGLASHEQYF
TGCGCCAGCAGCGAGGATCTGGGACTAGCGAGTCACGAGCAGTACTTC
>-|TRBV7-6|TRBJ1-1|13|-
CASSRSGNTEAFF
TGTGCCAGCAGCCGATCAGGTAACACTGAAGCTTTCTTT
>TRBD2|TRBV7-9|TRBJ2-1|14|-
CASSLTGGPYEQFF
TGTGCCAGCAGCTTAACGGGAGGGCCATATGAGCAGTTCTTC
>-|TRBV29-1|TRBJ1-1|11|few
CSVVPETAAFF
TGCAGCGTTGTGCCGGAGACGGCAGCTTTCTTT
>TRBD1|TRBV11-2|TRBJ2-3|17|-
CASSSSRDRGLTDTQYF
TGTGCCAGCAGTTCCAGCCGGGACAGGGGACTCACAGATACGCAGTATTTT
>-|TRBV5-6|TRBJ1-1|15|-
CASSLWRGRVTEAFF
TGTGCCAGCAGCTTGTGGCGGGGGCGAGTCACTGAAGCTTTCTTT
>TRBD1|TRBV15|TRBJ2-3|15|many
CATSRGGQGTDTQYF
TGTGCCACCAGCAGAGGAGGACAGGGCACAGATACGCAGTATTTT
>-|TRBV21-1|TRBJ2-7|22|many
CASSKDPSPGLAGGLELRWQYF
TGTGCCAGCAGCAAAGACCCTTCACCTGGGCTAGCGGGAGGCCTCGAACTACGTTGGCAGTACTTC
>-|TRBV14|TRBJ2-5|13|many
CASSQDLGETQYF
TGTGCCAGCAGCCAAGATCTCGGGGAGACCCAGTACTTC
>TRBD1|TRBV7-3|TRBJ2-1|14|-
CASSSGQPGNEQFF
TGTGCCAGCAGCTCGGGACAGCCAGGCAATGAGCAGTTCTTC
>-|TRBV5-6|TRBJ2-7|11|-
CASGKAYEQYF
TGTGCCAGCGGGAAAGCCTACGAGCAGTACTTC
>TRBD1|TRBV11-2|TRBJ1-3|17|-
CASSLSHIPGQGNTIYF
TGTGCCAGCAGCTTATCCCACATTCCGGGACAGGGAAACACCATATATTTT
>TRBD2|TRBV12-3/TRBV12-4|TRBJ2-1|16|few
CASRRTRLAGDNEQFF
TGTGCCAGCAGACGAACCCGACTAGCGGGGGACAATGAGCAGTTCTTC
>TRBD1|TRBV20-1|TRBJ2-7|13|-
CSAAQGARAEQYF
TGCAGTGCTGCACAGGGGGCGAGAGCCGAGCAGTACTTC
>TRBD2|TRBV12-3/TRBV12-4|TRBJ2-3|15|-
CASKRTSGRTDTQYF
TGTGCCAGCAAGAGGACTAGCGGGAGGACAGATACGCAGTATTTT
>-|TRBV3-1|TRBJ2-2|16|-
CASSPRGGAGTGELFF
TGTGCCAGCAGCCCGAGGGGCGGGGCGGGCACCGGGGAGCTGTTTTTT
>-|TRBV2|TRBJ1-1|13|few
CASRGQSTQKAFF
TGTGCCAGCAGAGGACAGTCGACTCAAAAAGCTTTCTTT
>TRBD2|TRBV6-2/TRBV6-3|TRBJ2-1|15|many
CASSRTGGGVGEQFF
TGTGCCAGCAGTCGAACGGGAGGAGGCGTAGGGGAGCAGTTCTTC
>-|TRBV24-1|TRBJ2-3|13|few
CATADGGTDTQYF
TGTGCCACCGCTGACGGGGGCACAGATACGCAGTATTTT
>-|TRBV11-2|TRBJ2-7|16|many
CASSFRNAGMALEQYF
TGTGCCAGCAGCTTCCGTAACGCGGGTATGGCCCTCGAGCAGTACTTC
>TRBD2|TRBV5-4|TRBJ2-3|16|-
CASSLGVAGGTDTQYF
TGTGCCAGCAGCTTGGGTGTAGCGGGAGGGACAGATACGCAGTATTTT